This entry features one T cell receptor beta chain sequence. Antigen specificity is unknown. The data were taken from a study of cytomegalovirus exposure and HLA in healthy donors. The donors were healthy bone marrow donors. Study results and caveats: The number of N-insertions in an Asian-associated ancestry cluster was reportedly below the roughly 660-donor mean in a later analysis. Association of a missense DCLRE1C variant with TCR beta V- and J-gene trimming was reported in a later analysis. In an earlier analysis, in 540 or so donors, most V segments appeared productive either ~87% or ~30% of the time.

Amplification used 60 Vbeta primers and 13 Jbeta primers. This table comes from immunoSEQ multiplex PCR, and its TCRdb copy is limited to in-frame clones, with some not included. The sample includes 160,000 or so clones, 70% to 85% of them seen just once. The CDR3 has 13 residues. V was trimmed by 5 bases and J by 4 bases, leaving 12 bases between them. The germline gives CDR1 SEHNR, CDR2 FQNEAQ (reference sequence). Source material: PBMCs. The chain recombines TRBV7-9 with TRBJ2-7; D unresolved. The TCR was taken from a middle-aged woman in good health and CMV-seronegative. CDR3 amino acids: CASSHSPVYEQYF. CDR3 nucleotide sequence: TGTGCCAGCAGCCATTCGCCGGTATACGAGCAGTACTTC.